Following are 27 T cell receptor beta chains from one sample sequenced in a study of CD8+ T cells in alopecia areata. As for treatment: oral pan-JAK inhibitor, 5-10 mg twice daily. RNA extraction was followed by reverse transcription into cDNA, which acted as the sequencing template. Clones were sequenced by immunoSEQ multiplex PCR, and TCRdb holds only the in-frame ones, with some missing. The data show 95,000 to 100,000 clones, 61% seen once. This material consisted of CD8+ T cells sorted from blood, taken at week 4, from a patient treated with tofacitinib. Receptors originate from a human donor with alopecia areata.

This clone was counted many times. The chain employs TRBV9 and TRBJ2-3; D remains ambiguous. The CDR3 runs to 12 residues. Per germline, CDR1 SGDLS and CDR2 YYNGEE. The ends were cut back, 4 bases at V and 11 bases at J, with 14 bases in the middle. The CDR3 nucleotides read TGTGCCAGCAGCCACGACCCGCGCTGGCAGTATTTT. Translated: CASSHDPRWQYF.

The chain employs TRBV30 and TRBJ1-2; D is possibly TRBD1 (5 bases). The CDR3 loop spans 15 amino acids. The V gene's germline CDR1 is GTSNPN and CDR2 SVGIG (reference sequence). Between the trimmed V and J ends, which lost 3 bases and 6 bases, there was a span of 20 bases. The CDR3 DNA is TGTGCCTGGAGCCTCCAAAATAACCTGGGGGATGGCTACACCTTC. As protein: CAWSLQNNLGDGYTF.

This clone appeared once. The chain links TRBV4-2 to TRBJ2-7; TRBD2 is a possible D gene (5 bases). This CDR3 spans 15 amino acids. The germline V gene encodes CDR1 LGHNA and CDR2 YNFKEQ. V was cut by 0 bases and J by 0 bases, with 9 bases left in between. The chain's CDR3 is CASSQDGGYSYEQYF. The CDR3 DNA reads as TGTGCCAGCAGCCAAGATGGAGGATACTCCTACGAGCAGTACTTC.

The chain couples TRBV19 to TRBJ2-7, with a weak D call TRBD1 (6 bases). CDR3 length equals 13 residues. V was shortened by 8 bases and J by 2 bases, with 13 bases between the two germline ends. CDR1 LNHDA and CDR2 SQIVND come from the germline V gene (reference sequence). The chain's CDR3 is CASGQTLTYEQYF. The CDR3 DNA is TGTGCCAGTGGACAGACTTTAACCTACGAGCAGTACTTC.

This clone was observed a few times. The chain joins TRBV23-1 to TRBJ2-3; D possibly matches TRBD1 or TRBD2 (5 bases each). TRBV23-1 is placed among ORFs of uncertain function. This CDR3 is 17 amino acids long. The germline V and J ends were trimmed by 1 base and 5 bases, with 19 bases remaining between them. The DNA of the CDR3 is TGCGCCAGCAGTCAATTAGTGTACCGAAGGGGAGTAGATACGCAGTATTTT. Its translation is CASSQLVYRRGVDTQYF.

The chain's CDR3 is CASSLFTGSTDTQYF. The CDR3 DNA follows: TGTGCCAGCAGTTTATTCACCGGGTCCACAGATACGCAGTATTTT. The chain joins TRBV27 to TRBJ2-3; D is unresolved. The CDR3 extends over 15 amino acids. Germline V gene lookup returns CDR1 MNHEY and CDR2 SMNVEV (reference sequence). Deletions cut 1 base from V and 2 bases from J, with 10 bases between.

The chain joins TRBV6-4 to TRBJ2-3; D may be TRBD2 (6 bases). The CDR3 length is 16 residues. V dropped 6 bases and J dropped 2 bases, with 18 bases sitting between them. Germline CDR1 MRHNA, CDR2 SNTAGT. CDR3 in amino acids: CASSSKDSGDTDTQYF. The CDR3 coding sequence is TGTGCCAGCAGCTCAAAGGATAGCGGTGACACAGATACGCAGTATTTT.

The genes are TRBV29-1 and TRBJ1-1; a weak D match, TRBD1 (5 bases). From germline, CDR1 is SQVTM and CDR2 ANQGSEA. The CDR3 has 15 residues. Trimming took off 0 bases at V and 7 bases at J, with 18 bases between the two ends. The chain's CDR3 is CSVEEHGGREFEAFF. CDR3 sequence (DNA): TGCAGCGTTGAAGAACATGGTGGCAGGGAGTTTGAAGCTTTCTTT.

This clone occurred once. This sample also contains other DNA sequences that code for the same CDR3. V usage is TRBV6-5 and J usage is TRBJ2-1; D unresolved. The CDR3 consists of 15 residues. Per germline, CDR1 MNHEY and CDR2 SVGAGI. V was pared by 2 bases and J by 0 bases, with 8 bases between. CDR3 amino acids: CASSYGGSSYNEQFF. In DNA, the CDR3 is TGTGCCAGCAGTTACGGCGGTAGCTCCTACAATGAGCAGTTCTTC.

This sequence joins TRBV9 and TRBJ1-2; D call uncertain. CDR1 SGDLS and CDR2 YYNGEE come from the germline V gene. The ends were cut back, 1 base at V and 3 bases at J, with 7 bases in the middle. The CDR3 length is 13 residues. CDR3 amino acids: CASSVRTDYGYTF. The CDR3 region has the DNA TGTGCCAGCAGCGTAAGGACCGACTATGGCTACACCTTC.

J is TRBJ1-2 and V is TRBV29-1; D gene uncertain. Trimming left V 5 bases short and J 4 bases short, with 20 bases between. There are 15 residues in the CDR3. From germline, CDR1 is SQVTM and CDR2 ANQGSEA. In DNA form, the CDR3 reads TGCAGCGTTACGATCCCCCGTAGCCCCCTCTATGGCTACACCTTC. This translates into CSVTIPRSPLYGYTF.

This chain links TRBV7-3 with TRBJ2-5; D is perhaps TRBD2 (6 bases). From germline, CDR1 is SGHTA and CDR2 FQGTGA. The CDR3 is made up of 15 amino acids. V lost 0 bases, J lost 0 bases, and 8 bases lay in between. This CDR3 is CASSLTLADQETQYF. CDR3 nucleotides: TGTGCCAGCAGCTTAACGTTAGCGGACCAAGAGACCCAGTACTTC.

This chain uses TRBV4-1 with TRBJ2-7; 9 bases agree with TRBD1. Germline V gene data show CDR1 as MGHRA and CDR2 as YSYEKL. The J segment lost 6 bases and the V segment lost 4 bases, leaving 10 bases of the junction unmatched. This CDR3 spans 15 amino acids. CDR3 bases: TGCGCCAGCAGCCCGATGGACAGGGGCGGGGCCGAGCAGTACTTC. Its translation: CASSPMDRGGAEQYF.

This rearrangement joins TRBV6-5 to TRBJ2-3; 8 bases line up with TRBD1. Germline CDR1 and CDR2: MNHEY and SVGAGI. After removal of 5 bases from V and 0 bases from J, the junction contained 4 bases not matched to a gene. CDR3 length: 15 amino acids. CDR3 bases: TGTGCCAGCAGTGCCACAGGGGGTAGCACAGATACGCAGTATTTT. It yields the protein CASSATGGSTDTQYF.

The genes are TRBV4-3 and TRBJ2-2, with D perhaps TRBD2 (5 bases). Germline V gives CDR1 LGHNA, CDR2 YSLEER. Between the trimmed V and J ends, which lost 0 bases and 7 bases, there was a span of 18 bases. The CDR3 is 17 residues long. CDR3 loop: CASSQDTGTPRDGELFF. In nucleotides, the CDR3 is TGCGCCAGCAGCCAAGACACGGGAACTCCCCGGGACGGGGAGCTGTTTTTT.

The chain has TRBV19 and TRBJ2-1; D is uncertain. Trimming stripped 4 bases from V and 0 bases from J, with 10 bases between. CDR3 length equals 15 residues. Germline V CDR1 and CDR2: LNHDA, SQIVND (reference sequence). In nucleotides, the CDR3 is TGTGCCAGTAGTACGATACAGAGCTCCTACAATGAGCAGTTCTTC. Its translation is CASSTIQSSYNEQFF.

This clone was counted between two and nine times. The gene calls are TRBV15 and TRBJ2-1, with 10 bases identical to TRBD2. The V gene end was trimmed by 0 bases and the J gene end by 6 bases; junction bases not matched to a gene: 5. Germline V gene data show CDR1 as LNHNV and CDR2 as YYDKDF (reference sequence). The CDR3 has 16 residues. CDR3 in amino acids: CATSRESGRAGNEQFF. The CDR3 bases are TGTGCCACCAGCAGAGAGAGCGGGAGGGCCGGCAATGAGCAGTTCTTC.

V and J are TRBV29-1 and TRBJ1-1; D call uncertain. CDR1 and CDR2 (germline): SQVTM, ANQGSEA. The CDR3 covers 15 residues. Trimming took 4 bases from V and 4 from J, leaving 19 bases between them. The chain's CDR3 is CSVGGGSVTGTEAFF. CDR3 DNA: TGCAGCGTTGGCGGTGGTTCGGTGACTGGCACTGAAGCTTTCTTT.

This clone occurred a few times. The chain uses TRBV27 and TRBJ2-7, with a possible D match to TRBD1 (5 bases). V lost 5 bases and J lost 2, with 13 bases in between. Germline loops: CDR1 MNHEY, CDR2 SMNVEV (reference sequence). CDR3 length equals 14 residues. The CDR3 loop is CASSLHDSTYEQYF. The CDR3 DNA reads TGTGCCAGCAGTCTACATGACAGCACCTACGAGCAGTACTTC.

V is TRBV11-2 and J is TRBJ2-3; D is unclear. The germline gives CDR1 SGHAT, CDR2 FQNNGV. CDR3 size: 14 residues. V lost 1 base, J lost 2 bases, and 7 bases lay in between. In nucleotides, the CDR3 is TGTGCCAGCAGCTTAGTCAGCCTCACAGATACGCAGTATTTT. This translates into CASSLVSLTDTQYF.

The gene calls are TRBV5-1 and TRBJ1-1, with D possibly TRBD1 on 5 matching bases. The germline V gene has CDR1 SGHRS and CDR2 YFSETQ. The CDR3 has 14 residues. Trimming left V 1 base short and J 0 bases short, with 7 bases between. The CDR3 DNA follows: TGCGCCAGCAGCTTGAGGGGCATGAACACTGAAGCTTTCTTT. This codes for CASSLRGMNTEAFF.

The chain couples TRBV7-9 to TRBJ1-4; D call uncertain. The germline V gene has CDR1 SEHNR and CDR2 FQNEAQ (reference sequence). The CDR3 sequence is 14 residues long. The V end lost 3 bases, the J end lost 3 bases, and 8 bases lay between the germline ends. This CDR3 reads CASSFRSPNEKLFF. The CDR3 DNA is TGTGCCAGCAGCTTTCGCTCTCCTAATGAAAAACTGTTTTTT.

The rearrangement joins TRBV6-1 to TRBJ2-7; 9 bases fit TRBD1. Losses at the gene ends were 6 bases for V and 2 bases for J; bases not matched to a gene: 8. The CDR3 runs 15 residues. Germline CDR1 reads MNHNS; CDR2 reads SASEGT. CDR3: CASRTGTGFPYEQYF. CDR3 nucleotide sequence: TGTGCCAGCAGGACCGGGACAGGGTTCCCCTACGAGCAGTACTTC.

V and J are TRBV11-1 and TRBJ2-1, with a weak D call TRBD2 (6 bases). Germline lookup yields CDR1 SGHAT and CDR2 FQDESV (reference sequence). CDR3 length: 11 residues. The V gene lost 4 bases and the J gene lost 12 bases, with 10 bases spanning the gap. The CDR3 nucleotides read TGTGCCAGCAGCTCCGGGGGTGGGCAGTTCTTC. Protein sequence: CASSSGGGQFF.

The chain combines TRBV12-5 with TRBJ2-1; 9 positions agree with TRBD2. V lost 0 bases, J lost 0 bases, and 9 bases stayed unmatched. The length of the CDR3 is 19 residues. Germline V gives CDR1 LGHNT, CDR2 FRNRAP. CDR3 in amino acids: CASGLVSPLAGSSYNEQFF. DNA of the CDR3: TGTGCTAGTGGTTTGGTATCCCCACTAGCGGGTAGCTCCTACAATGAGCAGTTCTTC.

The chain is built from TRBV2 and TRBJ2-7; 7 bases match TRBD1. Germline CDR1 SNHLY, CDR2 FYNNEI. CDR3 size: 17 residues. V dropped 1 base and J dropped 1; count of bases not matched to a gene: 10. In nucleotides, the CDR3 is TGTGCCAGCAGTGAAGTTGTTGACAGGGCCTCTTCCTACGAGCAGTACTTC. Residues: CASSEVVDRASSYEQYF.

The V call is TRBV7-9, the J call TRBJ2-7, with 9 nucleotides matching TRBD1. This CDR3 region has 15 residues. V was clipped by 5 bases and J by 6 bases; unmatched bases: 11. Germline CDR1 is SEHNR and CDR2 is FQNEAQ (reference sequence). In DNA, the CDR3 is TGTGCCAGCAGCAGCCACAGGGGGCGCCTCTCCGAGCAGTACTTC. It codes for CASSSHRGRLSEQYF.